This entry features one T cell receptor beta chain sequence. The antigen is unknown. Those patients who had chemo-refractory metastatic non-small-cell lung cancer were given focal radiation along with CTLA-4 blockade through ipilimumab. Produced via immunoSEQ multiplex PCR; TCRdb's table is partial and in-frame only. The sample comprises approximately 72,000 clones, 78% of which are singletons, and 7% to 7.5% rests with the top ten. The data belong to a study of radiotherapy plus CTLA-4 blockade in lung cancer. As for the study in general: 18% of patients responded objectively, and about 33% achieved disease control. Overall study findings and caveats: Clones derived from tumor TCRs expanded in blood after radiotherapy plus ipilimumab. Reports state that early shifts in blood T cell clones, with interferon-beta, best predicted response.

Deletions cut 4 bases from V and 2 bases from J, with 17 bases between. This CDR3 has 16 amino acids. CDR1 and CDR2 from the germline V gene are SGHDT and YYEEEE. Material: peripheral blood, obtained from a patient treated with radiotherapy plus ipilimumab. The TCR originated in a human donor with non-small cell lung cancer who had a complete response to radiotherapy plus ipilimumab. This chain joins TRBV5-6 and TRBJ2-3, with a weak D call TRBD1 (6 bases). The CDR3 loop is CASSPPGRGPTDTQYF. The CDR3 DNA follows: TGTGCCAGCAGCCCCCCCGGCAGGGGCCCCACAGATACGCAGTATTTT.